Here is one T cell receptor beta chain with its context. CDR3 size: 14 residues. V lost 0 bases, J lost 5 bases, and 10 bases lay in between. Germline loops: CDR1 KGHSH, CDR2 LQKENI. Source study methods: Amplification from reference gene primers served as the basis for estimated nucleated cell counts. Sequencing was performed with immunoSEQ multiplex PCR; in TCRdb, only in-frame clones are kept and a portion is missing. That table supplies the V and J calls and clone size; D and trimming were determined from the DNA. The data contain over 110,000 clones, approximately 89% of them singletons. The data originate from a study of blood T cell repertoires in COVID-19. At the level of the study: Acute and convalescent COVID-19 specimens originated in the United States, Italy and Spain. PBMCs, B-cell-depleted T cells, or T cells provided the cDNA or gDNA that made up the material.

This TCR came from a woman aged 45-60 years with acute or convalescent COVID-19. The chain links TRBV18 to TRBJ1-1; no clear D gene. What was sequenced was peripheral blood. The CDR3 DNA reads TGTGCCAGCTCACCACCGCCGGCAGCGACTGAAGCTTTCTTT. Protein sequence: CASSPPPAATEAFF. The complete variable domain, with remaining parts taken from reference TRBV18 and TRBJ1-1, reads NAGVMQNPRHLVRRRGQEARLRCSPMKGHSHVYWYRQLPEEGLKFMVYLQKENIIDESGMPKERFSAEFPKEGPSILRIQQVVRGDSAAYFCASSPPPAATEAFFGQGTRLTVV.